This entry lists 3 T cell receptor beta chains sequenced from one sample in a study of early T cells in non-severe SARS-CoV-2 infection. TCRdb independently ran MiXCR on the 5' RACE reads; one entry per CDR3 protein. The table lists just under 65,000 distinct CDR3 sequences, 7% to 9.5% of them singletons. The specimen comprised whole blood, sampled at baseline. Receptors originate from an adult who was a healthcare worker with PCR-confirmed SARS-CoV-2 infection or an uninfected control (not recorded which).

The V and J genes are TRBV10-2 and TRBJ2-1, with D tentatively TRBD1 (6 bases). Trimming stripped 2 bases from V and 1 base from J, with 9 bases between. The CDR3 covers 15 residues. The germline gives CDR1 WSHSY, CDR2 SAAADI. CDR3 in amino acids: CASSEKQGSYNEQFF. The DNA for the CDR3 is TGCGCCAGCAGTGAGAAACAGGGTTCCTACAATGAGCAGTTCTTC.

The rearrangement uses TRBV10-3 and TRBJ2-2, with TRBD1 matching over 7 bases. The CDR3 sequence is 15 residues long. The germline V gene encodes CDR1 ENHRY and CDR2 SYGVKD. V was pared by 2 bases and J by 1 base, with 1 base of the junction left unmatched. CDR3 DNA sequence: TGTGCCATCAGTGAGCGGGACAGGAACACCGGGGAGCTGTTTTTT. Amino acid sequence: CAISERDRNTGELFF.

In its sample, this clonotype was seen a few times. The junction differs from germline at one of its ends, possibly a read error. The chain is built from TRBV2 and TRBJ2-5; no firm D call. CDR3 length: 10 amino acids. Germline CDR1 and CDR2: SNHLY and FYNNEI. CDR3 sequence reads: CASREETQYF. The CDR3 DNA reads TGTGCCAGCAGGGAAGAGACCCAGTACTTC.